This entry lists 28 T cell receptor beta chains sequenced from one sample in a study of T cell responses to AZD1222 COVID-19 vaccine. Produced via immunoSEQ multiplex PCR; TCRdb's table is partial and in-frame only. Of about 110,000 clones in the sample, 75% to 95% were seen once. This specimen was peripheral blood, taken 28 days after the second AZD1222 dose. Receptors were obtained from an adult who received the AZD1222 COVID-19 vaccine.

The V call is TRBV5-6, the J call TRBJ1-4; D is undetermined. Trimming shortened V by 4 bases and J by 7 bases, and 17 bases separated the two germline ends. CDR1 and CDR2 from the germline V gene are SGHDT and YYEEEE. The length of the CDR3 is 15 residues. The CDR3 DNA sequence: TGTGCCAGCAGCACTAGCCCAGAGGTTGGTGAAAAACTGTTTTTT. It yields the protein CASSTSPEVGEKLFF.

V is TRBV5-1 and J is TRBJ2-5; no clear D. CDR1 and CDR2 (germline): SGHRS, YFSETQ. CDR3 length: 12 amino acids. The V gene lost 1 base and the J gene lost 7 bases, with 8 bases spanning the gap. CDR3 protein: CASSLNEGTQYF. The CDR3 region has the DNA TGCGCCAGCAGCTTGAATGAAGGGACCCAGTACTTC.

The chain links TRBV2 to TRBJ1-1; TRBD1 aligns across 9 bases. The germline CDR1 and CDR2 sequences are SNHLY and FYNNEI. With V trimmed by 5 bases and J by 1 base, 8 bases remained unmatched. This CDR3 spans 16 amino acids. In DNA form, the CDR3 reads TGTGCCAGCAGTTCAAGCATGGGACAGGGGAACACTGAAGCTTTCTTT. It codes for CASSSSMGQGNTEAFF.

The genes are TRBV5-6 and TRBJ1-6; 7 bases fit TRBD1. This CDR3 region has 13 residues. Germline CDR1 SGHDT, CDR2 YYEEEE. V shed 5 bases, J shed 7 bases, and the junction held 3 bases outside the gene matches. The CDR3 is CASSRQGNSPLHF. The CDR3 nucleotides read TGTGCCAGCAGTCGACAGGGAAATTCACCCCTCCACTTT.

The V call is TRBV18, the J call TRBJ1-4; TRBD1 matches at 10 bases. CDR1 and CDR2 (germline): KGHSH, LQKENI. This CDR3 has 15 residues. Germline trimming cut 3 bases from V and 8 bases from J; bases unmatched to any gene: 6. In nucleotides, the CDR3 is TGTGCCAGCTCACCTATGGGACAGGGGAACGAAAAACTGTTTTTT. Translated, it gives CASSPMGQGNEKLFF.

V and J are TRBV29-1 and TRBJ2-1; no reliable D call. Germline CDR1 is SQVTM and CDR2 is ANQGSEA. This CDR3 spans 10 amino acids. V was pared by 4 bases and J by 4 bases, with 2 bases between. The CDR3 spells CSVGYNEQFF. CDR3 DNA: TGCAGCGTTGGGTACAATGAGCAGTTCTTC.

The rearrangement joins TRBV9 to TRBJ2-7, with 10 bases fitting TRBD2. Germline CDR1 is SGDLS and CDR2 is YYNGEE. The CDR3 is 15 residues long. J gave up 0 bases and V 3 bases, and 3 bases lay outside the gene matches. CDR3 DNA sequence: TGTGCCAGCAGCGGGGGACTAGCGTACTCCTACGAGCAGTACTTC. This codes for CASSGGLAYSYEQYF.

This clone was picked up one time. The V and J genes are TRBV5-4 and TRBJ2-7; the D gene is possibly TRBD1 (6 bases). This CDR3 has 14 residues. Trimming left V 5 bases short and J 1 base short, with 13 bases between. Germline V gives CDR1 SGHNT, CDR2 YYREEE (reference sequence). The CDR3 protein is CASSFPGQSYEQYF. The CDR3 DNA reads TGTGCCAGCAGTTTTCCGGGACAATCCTACGAGCAGTACTTC.

The CDR3 DNA follows: TGTGCCAGCAGTGAAGCCGGACAGGTGGCTAACTATGGCTACACCTTC. This sequence encodes CASSEAGQVANYGYTF. The chain uses TRBV2 and TRBJ1-2; TRBD1 matches 7 bases. Germline V gene data show CDR1 as SNHLY and CDR2 as FYNNEI. V shed 0 bases, J shed 0 bases, and the junction held 4 bases outside the gene matches. CDR3 length: 16 residues.

Written as DNA, the CDR3 is TGTGCCAGCATTACCAGGGGCTCCCAAGAGACCCAGTACTTC. It encodes CASITRGSQETQYF. The rearrangement joins TRBV2 to TRBJ2-5; possible D gene TRBD1, 6 bases. Germline CDR1 reads SNHLY; CDR2 reads FYNNEI. Trimming pared 7 bases from V and 1 base from J, leaving 13 bases between. The CDR3 has 14 amino acids.

This sequence joins TRBV4-1 and TRBJ2-7, with TRBD2 matching over 15 bases. This CDR3 region has 18 residues. V lost 3 bases, J lost 0 bases, and 6 bases stayed unmatched. Looked up from germline, CDR1 is MGHRA and CDR2 is YSYEKL. CDR3 region: CASSQGTSGGTSSYEQYF. CDR3 coding DNA: TGCGCCAGCAGCCAGGGGACTAGCGGGGGGACGAGCTCCTACGAGCAGTACTTC.

The chain employs TRBV11-2 and TRBJ2-7; 15 positions match TRBD2. Germline CDR1 is SGHAT and CDR2 is FQNNGV. The V and J ends lost 6 bases and 5 bases, in that order; junction bases with no gene match: 11. CDR3 length equals 17 residues. The CDR3 bases are TGTGCCAGCAGGTGGGGGACTAGCGGGAGGAAGAGGAACGAGCAGTACTTC. Translating it yields CASRWGTSGRKRNEQYF.

The chain uses TRBV7-9 and TRBJ1-2, with D unresolved. V gave up 0 bases and J gave up 0 bases, with 2 bases separating them. The germline CDR1 and CDR2 sequences are SEHNR and FQNEAQ (reference sequence). This CDR3 comprises 13 residues. CDR3 sequence (DNA): TGTGCCAGCAGCTTAGCAGCTAACTATGGCTACACCTTC. Protein sequence: CASSLAANYGYTF.

V and J are TRBV19 and TRBJ2-3, with 7 bases that match TRBD2. Germline V gene sequence: CDR1 LNHDA, CDR2 SQIVND (reference sequence). V shed 6 bases, J shed 2 bases, and the junction held 20 bases outside the gene matches. The CDR3 length is 19 residues. CDR3 region: CASSGGTLAWRELTDTQYF. CDR3 nucleotides: TGTGCCAGTAGCGGAGGAACTCTAGCGTGGCGGGAGCTCACAGATACGCAGTATTTT. Full variable domain (remainder filled in from reference TRBV19 and TRBJ2-3): DGGITQSPKYLFRKEGQNVTLSCEQNLNHDAMYWYRQDPGQGLRLIYYSQIVNDFQKGDIAEGYSVSREKKESFPLTVTSAQKNPTAFYLCASSGGTLAWRELTDTQYFGPGTRLTVL.

This chain uses TRBV6-6 with TRBJ1-1; D not certain. This CDR3 has 16 amino acids. Germline V gene data show CDR1 as MNHNY and CDR2 as SVGAGI (reference sequence). V gave up 2 bases and J gave up 1 base, with 14 bases separating them. CDR3 bases: TGTGCCAGCAGTTACCCCGGACCGGAATCGAACACTGAAGCTTTCTTT. This encodes CASSYPGPESNTEAFF.

The chain carries TRBV7-2 and TRBJ1-6; tentatively, D is TRBD1 (6 bases). The CDR3 loop spans 19 amino acids. Germline V gene sequence: CDR1 SGHTA, CDR2 FQGNSA. V lost 2 bases to trimming and J lost 0 bases, with 17 bases between them. The CDR3 is CASSLWGAGESSYNSPLHF. Here the CDR3 DNA reads TGTGCCAGCAGCTTATGGGGGGCAGGGGAGTCCTCCTATAATTCACCCCTCCACTTT.

This clone was recorded a few times. This chain connects TRBV30 to TRBJ2-1, with TRBD2 matching 8 bases. The J segment lost 6 bases and the V segment lost 4 bases, leaving 5 bases of the junction unmatched. Germline V gives CDR1 GTSNPN, CDR2 SVGIG (reference sequence). The CDR3 is 13 amino acids. The chain's CDR3 is CAWTSGGSNEQFF. In nucleotides, the CDR3 is TGTGCCTGGACCAGCGGGGGATCCAATGAGCAGTTCTTC.

This chain uses TRBV11-2 with TRBJ2-7; 7 nucleotides line up with TRBD1. The CDR3 has 14 amino acids. Germline CDR1 and CDR2: SGHAT and FQNNGV. The V gene end was trimmed by 2 bases and the J gene end by 2 bases; junction bases not matched to a gene: 3. CDR3 loop: CASSLTGTAYEQYF. CDR3 sequence (DNA): TGTGCCAGCAGCTTAACCGGGACAGCCTACGAGCAGTACTTC.

The chain recombines TRBV29-1 with TRBJ2-7, with D tentatively TRBD2 (5 bases). Germline CDR1 and CDR2: SQVTM and ANQGSEA. This CDR3 comprises 14 residues. Trimming stripped 4 bases from V and 2 bases from J, with 15 bases between. The CDR3 DNA sequence: TGCAGCGTTGGATTTCGCGGGCGGGCCTACGAGCAGTACTTC. This encodes CSVGFRGRAYEQYF.

This chain links TRBV6-5 with TRBJ2-5; 9 nucleotides align to TRBD2. CDR3 length: 14 residues. V gave up 5 bases and J gave up 5 bases; unmatched junction bases: 6. Looked up from germline, CDR1 is MNHEY and CDR2 is SVGAGI. In DNA form, the CDR3 reads TGTGCCAGCAGTAATAGCGGGAGATGGGAGACCCAGTACTTC. Its protein product is CASSNSGRWETQYF.

This clone has just a few counts. The V and J genes are TRBV4-3 and TRBJ1-2; D remains unclear. V lost 0 bases and J 2 bases, leaving 13 bases between the germline ends. This CDR3 contains 16 residues. From germline, CDR1 is LGHNA and CDR2 YSLEER. CDR3 DNA sequence: TGCGCCAGCAGCCAAGAGGAGGGTCACCCAAACTATGGCTACACCTTC. Protein: CASSQEEGHPNYGYTF.

V is TRBV7-8 and J is TRBJ2-1; D ambiguous. V was trimmed by 3 bases and J by 0 bases, leaving 9 bases between them. The CDR3 has 15 amino acids. CDR1 and CDR2 from the germline V gene are SGHVS and FQNEAQ. CDR3 amino acids: CASSFETPSYNEQFF. DNA of the CDR3: TGTGCCAGCAGCTTCGAGACCCCCTCCTACAATGAGCAGTTCTTC.

With regard to this clone: Other DNA sequences of this sample code for an identical CDR3. This rearrangement joins TRBV11-3 to TRBJ1-1; possibly TRBD1 for D (5 bases). V lost 3 bases and J lost 2, with 10 bases in between. Germline V gene sequence: CDR1 SGHNT, CDR2 YENEEA. This CDR3 is 14 amino acids long. In nucleotides, the CDR3 is TGTGCCAGCAGCTTGGGGGGAGGAAACACTGAAGCTTTCTTT. This translates into CASSLGGGNTEAFF.

V and J are TRBV30 and TRBJ1-4, with D possibly matching TRBD1 (6 bases). V was clipped by 7 bases and J by 8 bases, with 14 bases between them. Per the germline V gene, CDR1 is GTSNPN and CDR2 is SVGIG (reference sequence). The CDR3 sequence is 12 residues long. DNA of the CDR3: TGTGCCTTGAAAGGGGGAGGGGAAAAACTGTTTTTT. Protein sequence: CALKGGGEKLFF.

This clone occurred a few times. This chain uses TRBV7-2 with TRBJ1-4, with TRBD1 as a possible D gene (5 bases). Germline CDR1 SGHTA, CDR2 FQGNSA. Between the trimmed V and J ends, which lost 3 bases and 0 bases, there was a span of 11 bases. CDR3 size: 16 residues. The CDR3 here is CASSFFGDSTNEKLFF. The CDR3 DNA sequence: TGTGCCAGCAGCTTCTTTGGGGACTCAACTAATGAAAAACTGTTTTTT.

This clone is a singleton in its sample. The chain uses TRBV12-5 and TRBJ2-3; D is possibly TRBD2 (5 bases). Looked up from germline, CDR1 is LGHNT and CDR2 is FRNRAP. Trimming removed 6 bases at V and 0 bases at J, with 19 bases between. The CDR3 sequence is 17 residues long. The CDR3 sequence is CASGGISAGGSTDTQYF. The CDR3, as DNA: TGTGCTAGTGGCGGGATCTCCGCGGGCGGGAGCACAGATACGCAGTATTTT.

The CDR3 reads CASSPRDNYGYTF. CDR3 DNA: TGTGCCAGCAGCCCCAGGGATAACTATGGCTACACCTTC. The chain uses TRBV7-9 and TRBJ1-2, with D possibly TRBD1 on 5 matching bases. The CDR3 has 13 residues. Germline values: CDR1 SEHNR, CDR2 FQNEAQ (reference sequence). V was cut by 5 bases and J by 1 base, with 8 bases left in between. Full variable domain (remainder filled in from reference TRBV7-9 and TRBJ1-2): DTGVSQNPRHKITKRGQNVTFRCDPISEHNRLYWYRQTLGQGPEFLTYFQNEAQLEKSRLLSDRFSAERPKGSFSTLEIQRTEQGDSAMYLCASSPRDNYGYTFGSGTRLTVV.

This clone has only a few counts. This CDR3 is CASSQAGGVESPLHF. CDR3 in DNA: TGTGCCAGCTCACAGGCTGGCGGGGTTGAATCACCCCTCCACTTT. The gene calls are TRBV18 and TRBJ1-6; the D is unclear. Trimming removed 4 bases from V and 10 bases from J, with 17 bases in between. CDR1 is KGHSH and CDR2 is LQKENI in the germline V gene. This CDR3 region has 15 residues.